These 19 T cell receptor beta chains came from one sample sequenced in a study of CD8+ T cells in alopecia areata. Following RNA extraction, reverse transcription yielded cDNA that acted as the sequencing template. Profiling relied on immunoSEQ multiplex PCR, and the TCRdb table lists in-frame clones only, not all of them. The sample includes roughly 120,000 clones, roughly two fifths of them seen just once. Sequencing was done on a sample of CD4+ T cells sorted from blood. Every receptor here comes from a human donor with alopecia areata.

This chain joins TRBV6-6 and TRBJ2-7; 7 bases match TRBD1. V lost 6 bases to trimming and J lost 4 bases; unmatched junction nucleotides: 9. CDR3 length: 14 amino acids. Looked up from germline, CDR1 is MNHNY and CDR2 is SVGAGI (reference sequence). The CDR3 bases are TGTGCCAGCAGCGGCCCGGGACAGTCTTACGAGCAGTACTTC. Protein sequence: CASSGPGQSYEQYF.

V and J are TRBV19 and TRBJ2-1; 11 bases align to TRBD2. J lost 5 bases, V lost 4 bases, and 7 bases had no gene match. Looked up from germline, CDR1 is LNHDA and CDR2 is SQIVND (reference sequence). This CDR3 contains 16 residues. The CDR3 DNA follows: TGTGCCAGTAGTACTTCGGGACTAGCGGTTAACAATGAGCAGTTCTTC. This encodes CASSTSGLAVNNEQFF.

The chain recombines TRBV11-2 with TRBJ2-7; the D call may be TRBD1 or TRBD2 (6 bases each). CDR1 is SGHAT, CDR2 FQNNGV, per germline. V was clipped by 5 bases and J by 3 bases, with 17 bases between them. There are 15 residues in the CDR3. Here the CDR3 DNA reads TGTGCCAGCAGCCCCCAGCCGGGGGCGAACTACGAGCAGTACTTC. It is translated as CASSPQPGANYEQYF.

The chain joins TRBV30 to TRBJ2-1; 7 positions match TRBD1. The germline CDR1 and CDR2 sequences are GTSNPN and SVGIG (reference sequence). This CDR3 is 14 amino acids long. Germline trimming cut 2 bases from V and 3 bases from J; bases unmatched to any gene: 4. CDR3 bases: TGTGCCTGGAGTCTGGGACAGAACTACAATGAGCAGTTCTTC. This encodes CAWSLGQNYNEQFF.

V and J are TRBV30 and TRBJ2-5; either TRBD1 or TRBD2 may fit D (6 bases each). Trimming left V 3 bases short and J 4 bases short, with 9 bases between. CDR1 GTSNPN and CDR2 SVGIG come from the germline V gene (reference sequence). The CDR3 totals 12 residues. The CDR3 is CAWSEGGETQYF. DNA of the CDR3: TGTGCCTGGAGCGAGGGGGGAGAGACCCAGTACTTC.

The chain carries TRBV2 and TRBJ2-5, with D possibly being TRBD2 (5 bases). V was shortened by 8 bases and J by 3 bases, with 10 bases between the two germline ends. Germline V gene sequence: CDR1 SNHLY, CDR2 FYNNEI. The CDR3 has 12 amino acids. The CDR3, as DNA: TGTGCCAGCGCCCCCGGGGAAGAGACCCAGTACTTC. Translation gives CASAPGEETQYF.

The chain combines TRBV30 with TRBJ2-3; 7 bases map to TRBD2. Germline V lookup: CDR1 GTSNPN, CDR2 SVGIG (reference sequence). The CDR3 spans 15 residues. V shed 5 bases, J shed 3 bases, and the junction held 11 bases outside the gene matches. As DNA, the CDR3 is TGTGCCTGGGGTTCGGTGCCTAGCGGTACAGATACGCAGTATTTT. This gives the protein CAWGSVPSGTDTQYF. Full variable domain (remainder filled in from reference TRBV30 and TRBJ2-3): SQTIHQWPATLVQPVGSPLSLECTVEGTSNPNLYWYRQAAGRGLQLLFYSVGIGQISSEVPQNLSASRPQDRQFILSSKKLLLSDSGFYLCAWGSVPSGTDTQYFGPGTRLTVL.

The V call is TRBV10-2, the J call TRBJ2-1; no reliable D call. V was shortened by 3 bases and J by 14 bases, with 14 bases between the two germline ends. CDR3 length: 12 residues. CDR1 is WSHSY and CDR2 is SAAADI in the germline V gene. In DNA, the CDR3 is TGCGCCAGCAGTGATCGACGGCAGGCCGAGTTCTTC. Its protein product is CASSDRRQAEFF.

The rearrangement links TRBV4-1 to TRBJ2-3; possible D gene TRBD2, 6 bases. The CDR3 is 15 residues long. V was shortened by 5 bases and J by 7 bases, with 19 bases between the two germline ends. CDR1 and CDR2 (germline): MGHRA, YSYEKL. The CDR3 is CASSEARSGRYTQYF. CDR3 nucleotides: TGCGCCAGCAGCGAAGCAAGGTCAGGGAGGTATACGCAGTATTTT.

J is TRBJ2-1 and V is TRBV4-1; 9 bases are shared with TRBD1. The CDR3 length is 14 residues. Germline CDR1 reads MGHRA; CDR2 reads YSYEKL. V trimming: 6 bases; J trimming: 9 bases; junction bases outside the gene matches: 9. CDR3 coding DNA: TGCGCCAGCAGGGACCGGGACAGGGCTGGTGAGCAGTTCTTC. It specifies CASRDRDRAGEQFF.

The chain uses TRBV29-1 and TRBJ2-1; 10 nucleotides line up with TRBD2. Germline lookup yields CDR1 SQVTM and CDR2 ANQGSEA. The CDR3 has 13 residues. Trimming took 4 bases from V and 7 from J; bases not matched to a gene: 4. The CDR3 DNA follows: TGCAGCGTTGGACTAGCGGGTGAAAATGAGCAGTTCTTC. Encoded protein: CSVGLAGENEQFF.

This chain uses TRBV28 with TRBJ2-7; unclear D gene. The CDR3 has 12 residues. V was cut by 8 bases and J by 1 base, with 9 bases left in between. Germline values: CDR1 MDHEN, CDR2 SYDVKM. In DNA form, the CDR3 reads TGTGCCAGCGGTCTGCGGTCCTACGAGCAGTACTTC. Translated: CASGLRSYEQYF.

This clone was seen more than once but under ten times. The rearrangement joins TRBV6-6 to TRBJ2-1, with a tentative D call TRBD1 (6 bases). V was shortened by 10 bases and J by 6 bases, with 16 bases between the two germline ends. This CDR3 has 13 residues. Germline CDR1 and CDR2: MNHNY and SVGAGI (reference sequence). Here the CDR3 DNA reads TGTGCCACCGAGGGGGTCTATGGCAATGAGCAGTTCTTC. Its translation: CATEGVYGNEQFF.

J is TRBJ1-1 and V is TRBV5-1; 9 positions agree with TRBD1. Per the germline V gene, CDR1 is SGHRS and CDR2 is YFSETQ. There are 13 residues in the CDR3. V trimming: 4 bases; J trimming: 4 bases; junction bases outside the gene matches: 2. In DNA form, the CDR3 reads TGCGCCAGCAGCGGGACAGGGACCACTGAAGCTTTCTTT. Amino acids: CASSGTGTTEAFF. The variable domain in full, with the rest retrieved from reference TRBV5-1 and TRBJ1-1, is KAGVTQTPRYLIKTRGQQVTLSCSPISGHRSVSWYQQTPGQGLQFLFEYFSETQRNKGNFPGRFSGRQFSNSRSEMNVSTLELGDSALYLCASSGTGTTEAFFGQGTRLTVV.

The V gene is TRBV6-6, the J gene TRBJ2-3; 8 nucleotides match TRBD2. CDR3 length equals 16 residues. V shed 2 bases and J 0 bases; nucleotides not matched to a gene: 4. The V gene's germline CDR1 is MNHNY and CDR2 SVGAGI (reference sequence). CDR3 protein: CASSYKPSGSTDTQYF. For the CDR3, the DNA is TGTGCCAGCAGTTACAAACCTAGCGGGAGCACAGATACGCAGTATTTT.

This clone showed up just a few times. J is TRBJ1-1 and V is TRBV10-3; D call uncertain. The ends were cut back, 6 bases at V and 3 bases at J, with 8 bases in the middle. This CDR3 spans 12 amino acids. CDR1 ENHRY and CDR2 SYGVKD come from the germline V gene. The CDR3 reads CAISAPDTEAFF. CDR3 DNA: TGTGCCATCAGCGCCCCGGACACTGAAGCTTTCTTT.

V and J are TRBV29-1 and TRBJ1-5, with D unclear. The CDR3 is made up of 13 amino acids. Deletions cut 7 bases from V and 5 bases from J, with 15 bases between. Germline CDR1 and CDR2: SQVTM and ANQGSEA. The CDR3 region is CSASQRFDQPQHF. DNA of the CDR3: TGCAGCGCGTCACAGCGATTCGATCAGCCCCAGCATTTT.

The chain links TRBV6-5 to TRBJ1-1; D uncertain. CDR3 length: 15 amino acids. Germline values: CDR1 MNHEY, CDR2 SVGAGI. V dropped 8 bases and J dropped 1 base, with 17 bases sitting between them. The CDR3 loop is CASLPVAAGNTEAFF. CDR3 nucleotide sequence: TGTGCCAGCCTCCCTGTCGCTGCGGGGAACACTGAAGCTTTCTTT.

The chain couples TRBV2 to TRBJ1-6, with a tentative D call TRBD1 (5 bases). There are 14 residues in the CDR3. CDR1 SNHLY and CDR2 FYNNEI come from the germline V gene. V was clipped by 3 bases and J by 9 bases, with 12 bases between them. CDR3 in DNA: TGTGCCAGCAGTGAGCTCCAGGGAAGTTCACCCCTCCACTTT. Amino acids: CASSELQGSSPLHF.